A selection of T cell receptor beta chains follows, all from one sample in a study of blood T cell repertoires in COVID-19. Data came from immunoSEQ multiplex PCR; TCRdb stores just in-frame clones and leaves some out. Seen here are 55,000 to 80,000 clones, 65% to 90% observed once, and the top ten hold roughly 15%. The sample was peripheral blood. The receptors originated from a man at least 80 years old with active COVID-19. Both conserved end residues are part of each CDR3. A D gene is named only where the DNA matches it firmly. For some rows the clone size is stated as once, few or many, or as a class when expanded; others skip it.

D,V,size,J,CDR3,DNA
TRBD1,TRBV5-1,NA,TRBJ1-2,CASSRGQGDYGYTF,TGCGCCAGCAGCCGAGGACAGGGGGATTATGGCTACACCTTC
NA,TRBV2,NA,TRBJ1-2,CASTGGQPPYGYTF,TGTGCCAGCACTGGTGGACAGCCGCCCTATGGCTACACCTTC
NA,TRBV7-2,NA,TRBJ1-2,CASSLNPAGYGYTF,TGTGCCAGCAGCTTAAACCCAGCGGGCTATGGCTACACCTTC
TRBD1,TRBV18,NA,TRBJ1-6,CASSTSSGQGVDSPLHF,TGTGCCAGCTCAACGAGCTCCGGACAGGGGGTAGATTCACCCCTCCACTTT
NA,TRBV6-6,NA,TRBJ1-2,CASSSDRSNYGYTF,TGTGCCAGCAGTTCGGACAGATCTAACTATGGCTACACCTTC
TRBD1,TRBV18,NA,TRBJ1-4,CASSPVGGNEKLFF,TGTGCCAGCTCACCGGTAGGGGGCAATGAAAAACTGTTTTTT
NA,TRBV18,NA,TRBJ1-1,CASSPSQGLNTEAFF,TGTGCCAGCTCACCTTCGCAGGGGCTTAACACTGAAGCTTTCTTT
NA,TRBV5-4,NA,TRBJ1-1,CASRGRESTEAFF,TGTGCCAGCAGGGGGCGCGAGAGCACTGAAGCTTTCTTT
NA,TRBV7-6,once,TRBJ2-2,CASSAVVRGGTGELFF,TGTGCCAGCAGCGCGGTCGTGAGGGGAGGAACCGGGGAGCTGTTTTTT
NA,TRBV9,NA,TRBJ2-7,CASSATSNWGTSSGNEQYF,TGTGCCAGCAGCGCAACATCCAACTGGGGTACTAGCTCGGGCAACGAGCAGTACTTC
NA,TRBV2,NA,TRBJ2-1,CASREGPFNEQFF,TGTGCCAGCAGGGAGGGGCCCTTTAATGAGCAGTTCTTC
NA,TRBV18,NA,TRBJ2-7,CASSPAPRRDPYF,TGTGCCAGCTCACCAGCCCCGCGCAGGGATCCGTACTTC
TRBD1,TRBV3-1/TRBV3-2,NA,TRBJ1-6,CASSDGQGVQSYNSPLHF,TGTGCCAGCAGCGATGGACAGGGGGTTCAGTCCTATAATTCACCCCTCCACTTT
NA,TRBV11-1,NA,TRBJ1-5,CASSLAPGDQPQHF,TGTGCCAGCAGCTTGGCACCAGGGGATCAGCCCCAGCATTTT
TRBD1,TRBV30,NA,TRBJ1-6,CAWGTGTVGNSPLHF,TGTGCCTGGGGGACAGGGACGGTCGGGAATTCACCCCTCCACTTT
NA,TRBV7-2,NA,TRBJ2-3,CASRRDPAADTQYF,TGTGCCAGCAGGCGGGACCCAGCCGCGGATACGCAGTATTTT
NA,TRBV7-9,NA,TRBJ2-3,CASSWGQGTDTQYF,TGTGCCAGCAGCTGGGGGCAGGGAACAGATACGCAGTATTTT
TRBD1,TRBV5-4,NA,TRBJ2-1,CASSSSAGTGGPSSYNEQFF,TGTGCCAGCAGCTCCTCCGCCGGGACAGGGGGACCGAGCTCCTACAATGAGCAGTTCTTC
TRBD2,TRBV10-3,NA,TRBJ2-1,CAIRSTGGPGNEQFF,TGTGCCATCAGATCAACGGGGGGGCCTGGCAATGAGCAGTTCTTC
TRBD2,TRBV6-4,NA,TRBJ2-1,CASSDRGGSFYNEQFF,TGTGCCAGCAGTGACCGGGGCGGGAGTTTCTACAATGAGCAGTTCTTC
NA,TRBV27,NA,TRBJ1-1,CASSVAGNTEAFF,TGTGCCAGCAGTGTAGCGGGGAACACTGAAGCTTTCTTT
NA,TRBV9,NA,TRBJ2-2,CASSPDSSNTGELFF,TGTGCCAGCAGCCCAGACAGTTCGAACACCGGGGAGCTGTTTTTT
NA,TRBV28,few,TRBJ2-7,CASSLLASYEQYF,TGTGCCAGCAGTCTGCTAGCGTCCTACGAGCAGTACTTC
NA,TRBV19,few,TRBJ2-7,CASSTWQGLNHEQYF,TGTGCCAGTAGTACGTGGCAGGGACTCAACCACGAGCAGTACTTC
TRBD1,TRBV9,few,TRBJ1-2,CASSVAPRQGSNYGYTF,TGTGCCAGCAGCGTAGCTCCCCGACAGGGGTCGAACTATGGCTACACCTTC